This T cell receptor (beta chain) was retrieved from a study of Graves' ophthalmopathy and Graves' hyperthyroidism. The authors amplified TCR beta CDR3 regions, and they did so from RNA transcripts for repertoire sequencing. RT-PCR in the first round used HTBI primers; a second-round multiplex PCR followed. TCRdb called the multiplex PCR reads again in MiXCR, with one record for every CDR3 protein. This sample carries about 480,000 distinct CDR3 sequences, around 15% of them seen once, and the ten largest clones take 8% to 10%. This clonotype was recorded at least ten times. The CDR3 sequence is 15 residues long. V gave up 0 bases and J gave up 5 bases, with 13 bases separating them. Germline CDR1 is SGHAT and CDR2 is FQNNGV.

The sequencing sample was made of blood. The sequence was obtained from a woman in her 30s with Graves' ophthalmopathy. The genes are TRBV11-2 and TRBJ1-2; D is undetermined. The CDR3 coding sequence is TGTGCCAGCAGCTTAGATTGGGGAATTTGGTATGGCTACACCTTC. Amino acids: CASSLDWGIWYGYTF.